This T cell receptor (beta chain) was observed in a study of blood T cell repertoires in COVID-19. Study context: Acute-phase and convalescent COVID-19 samples originated in the United States, Italy and Spain. PBMCs, B-cell-depleted T cells, or T cells provided the cDNA or gDNA that made up the material.

In the original processing: Amplifying reference gene primers gave estimates of nucleated cell counts. The data were produced by immunoSEQ multiplex PCR, yet TCRdb's version contains in-frame clones alone and is incomplete. The DNA was the basis for D and trimming; V, J and clone size are from that table. The sample has 200,000 to 300,000 clones, 70% to 90% seen once. This CDR3 contains 15 residues. The germline CDR1 and CDR2 sequences are LNHDA and SQIVND (reference sequence). V dropped 6 bases and J dropped 7; count of bases not matched to a gene: 7. This chain links TRBV19 with TRBJ1-5; TRBD1 matches 12 bases. Sequenced material: peripheral blood. The sequence was obtained from a man aged 30 to 45 with active or convalescent COVID-19. The CDR3 protein is CASSTGTGGGQPQHF. The CDR3 region has the DNA TGTGCCAGTAGCACCGGGACAGGGGGCGGACAGCCCCAGCATTTT.